Given below is one T cell receptor beta chain in context. CDR3 length: 14 residues. From germline, CDR1 is SGHNT and CDR2 YYREEE (reference sequence). Trimming cost V 4 bases and J 2 bases, with 11 bases left between them. The data were obtained in a study of blood T cell repertoires in COVID-19. Generated by immunoSEQ multiplex PCR, the TCRdb table keeps only in-frame clones and is missing some. The sample yields about 180,000 clones, 75% to 90% seen once. The V call is TRBV5-4, the J call TRBJ2-3; D gene ambiguous. Sequenced sample: peripheral blood. This TCR was recovered from a human donor with active or convalescent COVID-19. The donor label of this sample is uncertain. CDR3 DNA: TGTGCCAGCAGCCTTTCGTCTCCCACAGATACGCAGTATTTT. This gives the protein CASSLSSPTDTQYF.